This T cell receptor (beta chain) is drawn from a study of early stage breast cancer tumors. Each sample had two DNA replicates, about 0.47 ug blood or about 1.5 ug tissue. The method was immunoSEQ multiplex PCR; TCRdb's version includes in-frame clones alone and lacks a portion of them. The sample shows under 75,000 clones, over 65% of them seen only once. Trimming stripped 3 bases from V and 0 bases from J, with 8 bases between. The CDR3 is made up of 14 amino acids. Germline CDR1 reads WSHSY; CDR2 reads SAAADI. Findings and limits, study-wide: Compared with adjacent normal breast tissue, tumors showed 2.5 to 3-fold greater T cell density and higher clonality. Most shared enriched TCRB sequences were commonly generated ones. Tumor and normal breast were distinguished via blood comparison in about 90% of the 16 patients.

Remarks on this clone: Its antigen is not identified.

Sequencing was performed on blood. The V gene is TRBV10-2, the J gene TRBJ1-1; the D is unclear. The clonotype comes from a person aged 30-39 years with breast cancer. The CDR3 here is CASSDRSLNTEAFF. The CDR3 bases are TGCGCCAGCAGTGATCGGTCCTTGAACACTGAAGCTTTCTTT.